This is a list of T cell receptor beta chains from one sample in a study of neurological immune-mediated disorders. From the 5' RACE reads, TCRdb called clonotypes with MiXCR, one entry per CDR3 protein. The sample holds about 95,000 distinct CDR3 sequences, 3.5% seen once. The source material was PBMCs. The receptor set was obtained from a woman aged 18-30 years with multiple sclerosis. Each CDR3 is given without its conserved first and last residue.

CDR3 protein: ASSLQSAGNEQF
V gene: TRBV5-6
J gene: TRBJ2-1

CDR3 protein: SAGTGSTDTQY
V gene: TRBV20-1
J gene: TRBJ2-3

CDR3 protein: ASSYSKGRGREAF
V gene: TRBV6-5
J gene: TRBJ1-1

CDR3 protein: ASSLEQASRRHT
V gene: TRBV5-6
J gene: TRBJ1-2

CDR3 protein: ASSLSKGTSVSYEQY
V gene: TRBV5-1
J gene: TRBJ2-7

CDR3 protein: SVQDGNQPQH
V gene: TRBV20-1
J gene: TRBJ1-5

CDR3 protein: ASSVTARQAGTEAF
V gene: TRBV5-1
J gene: TRBJ1-1

CDR3 protein: ASSTGGQPQH
V gene: TRBV28
J gene: TRBJ1-5

CDR3 protein: ASSPRQLTNTGELF
V gene: TRBV14
J gene: TRBJ2-2

CDR3 protein: ASSSFPARSYEQY
V gene: TRBV7-9
J gene: TRBJ2-7

CDR3 protein: ASSKTRDLRQETQY
V gene: TRBV21-1
J gene: TRBJ2-5

CDR3 protein: SARRYEGDTQY
V gene: TRBV20-1
J gene: TRBJ2-3

CDR3 protein: ASSLDQINTEAF
V gene: TRBV11-2
J gene: TRBJ1-1

CDR3 protein: ASSLEAGAHEQY
V gene: TRBV7-6
J gene: TRBJ2-7

CDR3 protein: ATSDHRVDTGELF
V gene: TRBV24-1
J gene: TRBJ2-2

CDR3 protein: SARFGGNQPQH
V gene: TRBV20-1
J gene: TRBJ1-5

CDR3 protein: ASSLEGYQETQY
V gene: TRBV5-1
J gene: TRBJ2-5

CDR3 protein: ASSPVGVYEQY
V gene: TRBV5-1
J gene: TRBJ2-7

CDR3 protein: SASSGGAGNIQY
V gene: TRBV20-1
J gene: TRBJ2-4

CDR3 protein: SAYGGADEKLF
V gene: TRBV20-1
J gene: TRBJ1-4

CDR3 protein: ASRGGAINQPQH
V gene: TRBV27
J gene: TRBJ1-5

CDR3 protein: ASSPPRGAGGYT
V gene: TRBV7-2
J gene: TRBJ1-2

CDR3 protein: SADGLADQETQY
V gene: TRBV20-1
J gene: TRBJ2-5

CDR3 protein: ASSPGGTGHQNEKLF
V gene: TRBV7-6
J gene: TRBJ1-4

CDR3 protein: ASSRAGTDYGYT
V gene: TRBV12-3/TRBV12-4
J gene: TRBJ1-2

CDR3 protein: ASSTRDTYGYT
V gene: TRBV19
J gene: TRBJ1-2

CDR3 protein: ASSFRSSGSPGTGELF
V gene: TRBV7-2
J gene: TRBJ2-2

CDR3 protein: ASSGGGGGQVIQY
V gene: TRBV25-1
J gene: TRBJ2-4

CDR3 protein: SVGENYGYT
V gene: TRBV29-1
J gene: TRBJ1-2

CDR3 protein: ASSLEAQPRAKNIQY
V gene: TRBV5-1
J gene: TRBJ2-4

CDR3 protein: ASSPARDRDTDTQY
V gene: TRBV18
J gene: TRBJ2-3

CDR3 protein: ASSQLLAGISYEQY
V gene: TRBV14
J gene: TRBJ2-7

CDR3 protein: ASSSTGDNEQF
V gene: TRBV5-1
J gene: TRBJ2-1

CDR3 protein: ASSLDGGPREQY
V gene: TRBV7-9
J gene: TRBJ2-7

CDR3 protein: ASSQGQSNTEAF
V gene: TRBV5-4
J gene: TRBJ1-1

CDR3 protein: SARGDWRGGNEQF
V gene: TRBV20-1
J gene: TRBJ2-1

CDR3 protein: ASSLAGDQPQH
V gene: TRBV5-1
J gene: TRBJ1-5

CDR3 protein: ASSAQLGGYT
V gene: TRBV7-8
J gene: TRBJ1-2

CDR3 protein: ASSPLAGNSYEQY
V gene: TRBV7-2
J gene: TRBJ2-7

CDR3 protein: ASSFGSRAEQY
V gene: TRBV5-1
J gene: TRBJ2-7

CDR3 protein: ASIPRDGSYNEQF
V gene: TRBV7-9
J gene: TRBJ2-1

CDR3 protein: SVIIKNTGELF
V gene: TRBV29-1
J gene: TRBJ2-2

CDR3 protein: ASSRWGQYEQY
V gene: TRBV11-1
J gene: TRBJ2-7

CDR3 protein: SVEETANQPQH
V gene: TRBV29-1
J gene: TRBJ1-5

CDR3 protein: SASYLSLIRGEAQY
V gene: TRBV20-1
J gene: TRBJ2-5

CDR3 protein: SARSLQRQGDQPQH
V gene: TRBV20-1
J gene: TRBJ1-5

CDR3 protein: ARSEGMNTEAF
V gene: TRBV6-1
J gene: TRBJ1-1

CDR3 protein: ASSKGQGNQPQH
V gene: TRBV6-5
J gene: TRBJ1-5

CDR3 protein: ASSPHSLAGARETQY
V gene: TRBV3-1
J gene: TRBJ2-5

CDR3 protein: ASSQGWNNNEQF
V gene: TRBV3-1
J gene: TRBJ2-1

CDR3 protein: ASSEVGVADTQY
V gene: TRBV6-1
J gene: TRBJ2-3

CDR3 protein: SAGGGSDYGYT
V gene: TRBV20-1
J gene: TRBJ1-2

CDR3 protein: SANLKNIQY
V gene: TRBV20-1
J gene: TRBJ2-4

CDR3 protein: SAKTGDSNQPQH
V gene: TRBV20-1
J gene: TRBJ1-5

CDR3 protein: SARVGTGTYGLFGNTIY
V gene: TRBV20-1
J gene: TRBJ1-3

CDR3 protein: ASTLGQHNEQF
V gene: TRBV28
J gene: TRBJ2-1

CDR3 protein: ASSFVANIKLNTEAF
V gene: TRBV28
J gene: TRBJ1-1

CDR3 protein: SVVLEGEQY
V gene: TRBV29-1
J gene: TRBJ2-7

CDR3 protein: SASGRSTGAYEQY
V gene: TRBV20-1
J gene: TRBJ2-7